Below, 31 T cell receptor beta chains from the same sample are listed, as sequenced in a study of shared clonotypes between healthy human individuals. Sequencing used immunoSEQ multiplex PCR; TCRdb keeps in-frame clones, though not all of them. The sample has roughly 2.2 million clones, 85% to 95% seen once. Sequencing input: naive CD4+ T cells from PBMCs. Documented subset: CD45RA+ positively selected. The source is a man aged 18 to 29 in good health. Some clones in this sample may be carry-over from other donors' samples.

The chain links TRBV4-1 to TRBJ2-7, with 7 bases identical to TRBD2. With V trimmed by 0 bases and J by 0 bases, 8 bases remained unmatched. Germline V gives CDR1 MGHRA, CDR2 YSYEKL. The CDR3 loop spans 17 amino acids. The CDR3 coding sequence is TGCGCCAGCAGCCAAGAGGGCGGGAGCCCGTCCTCCTACGAGCAGTACTTC. Its translation is CASSQEGGSPSSYEQYF.

The sample holds a few counts of this clone. Different DNA sequences within this sample yield the same CDR3. The chain carries TRBV29-1 and TRBJ1-1, with no clear D. From germline, CDR1 is SQVTM and CDR2 ANQGSEA. This CDR3 region has 13 residues. Trimming stripped 5 bases from V and 0 bases from J, with 10 bases between. The CDR3 loop reads CSVLRVLNTEAFF. The CDR3 bases are TGCAGCGTTTTGAGGGTATTGAACACTGAAGCTTTCTTT.

This clone occurred a few times. V and J are TRBV9 and TRBJ2-2; TRBD2 agrees at 7 bases. The V gene end was trimmed by 4 bases and the J gene end by 4 bases; junction bases not matched to a gene: 7. Germline V gene sequence: CDR1 SGDLS, CDR2 YYNGEE. This CDR3 spans 15 amino acids. CDR3 bases: TGTGCCAGCAGCACTAGCGTGGGATCCACCGGGGAGCTGTTTTTT. Its protein is CASSTSVGSTGELFF.

This clone was seen just once. This chain joins TRBV19 and TRBJ2-3, with TRBD1 as a possible D gene (5 bases). CDR3 length: 16 residues. V was clipped by 3 bases and J by 0 bases, with 13 bases between them. In germline, CDR1 is LNHDA, CDR2 SQIVND (reference sequence). CDR3 in amino acids: CASSIKQGYSTDTQYF. The CDR3 DNA reads as TGTGCCAGTAGTATTAAGCAGGGCTATAGCACAGATACGCAGTATTTT.

The chain employs TRBV28 and TRBJ1-2, with 8 bases matching TRBD1. V dropped 5 bases and J dropped 5; count of bases not matched to a gene: 7. The germline V gene has CDR1 MDHEN and CDR2 SYDVKM. The CDR3 has 14 residues. The CDR3 spells CASSGQGARYGYTF. CDR3 coding DNA: TGTGCCAGCAGTGGTCAGGGGGCTCGGTATGGCTACACCTTC.

V usage is TRBV7-2 and J usage is TRBJ2-1; the match to TRBD2 covers 10 bases. The CDR3 extends over 15 amino acids. V lost 1 base, J lost 8 bases, and 5 bases stayed unmatched. Germline values: CDR1 SGHTA, CDR2 FQGNSA. CDR3: CASSLVAGGRDEQFF. CDR3 in DNA: TGTGCCAGCAGCTTAGTAGCGGGAGGCAGGGATGAGCAGTTCTTC.

J is TRBJ2-7 and V is TRBV19; D gene ambiguous. V lost 3 bases, J lost 0 bases, and 9 bases lay in between. Germline values: CDR1 LNHDA, CDR2 SQIVND (reference sequence). This CDR3 is 14 amino acids long. The CDR3 region is CASSMTASSYEQYF. The CDR3 bases are TGTGCCAGTAGTATGACCGCGAGCTCCTACGAGCAGTACTTC. Variable domain in full (rest from reference TRBV19 and TRBJ2-7): DGGITQSPKYLFRKEGQNVTLSCEQNLNHDAMYWYRQDPGQGLRLIYYSQIVNDFQKGDIAEGYSVSREKKESFPLTVTSAQKNPTAFYLCASSMTASSYEQYFGPGTRLTVT.

The chain joins TRBV6-1 to TRBJ2-7, with 9 nucleotides matching TRBD1. V was pared by 5 bases and J by 1 base, with 3 bases of the junction left unmatched. Germline V CDR1 and CDR2: MNHNS, SASEGT. The length of the CDR3 is 14 residues. The CDR3 spells CASSWTGVSYEQYF. CDR3 nucleotide sequence: TGTGCCAGCAGTTGGACAGGGGTGTCCTACGAGCAGTACTTC.

The chain carries TRBV30 and TRBJ1-2, with D tentatively TRBD1 (5 bases). CDR1 and CDR2 from the germline V gene are GTSNPN and SVGIG (reference sequence). The CDR3 runs to 13 residues. The ends were cut back, 5 bases at V and 4 bases at J, with 14 bases in the middle. As DNA, the CDR3 is TGTGCCTGGGGGGGTTTAAGGGGCTATGGCTACACCTTC. Its protein is CAWGGLRGYGYTF.

J is TRBJ1-5 and V is TRBV19, with 9 bases matching TRBD1. Germline V gene data show CDR1 as LNHDA and CDR2 as SQIVND (reference sequence). Trimming took 3 bases from V and 0 from J; bases not matched to a gene: 3. The CDR3 loop spans 16 amino acids. The CDR3 DNA sequence: TGTGCCAGTAGTATGGGGGACAGGGTTAGCAATCAGCCCCAGCATTTT. As protein: CASSMGDRVSNQPQHF.

The chain recombines TRBV25-1 with TRBJ2-3; possible D gene TRBD1, 6 bases. Per germline, CDR1 MGHDK and CDR2 SYGVNS. The CDR3 totals 12 residues. V was pared by 6 bases and J by 3 bases, with 7 bases between. Here the CDR3 DNA reads TGTGCCAGCAGCACAGGGACAGATACGCAGTATTTT. This gives the protein CASSTGTDTQYF.

The chain couples TRBV6-5 to TRBJ2-7, with 9 bases lining up with TRBD1. The V gene's germline CDR1 is MNHEY and CDR2 SVGAGI. The V and J ends lost 5 bases and 5 bases, in that order; junction bases with no gene match: 7. The CDR3 contains 14 residues. CDR3 sequence: CASSGGQGRHEQYF. The CDR3 DNA is TGTGCCAGCAGTGGCGGACAGGGGCGGCACGAGCAGTACTTC.

The chain carries TRBV4-1 and TRBJ2-4; TRBD1 aligns across 7 bases. The germline V gene has CDR1 MGHRA and CDR2 YSYEKL. The CDR3 sequence is 16 residues long. V shed 2 bases, J shed 6 bases, and the junction held 10 bases outside the gene matches. The CDR3 DNA reads as TGCGCCAGCAGCCAAATACAGGGGACGGAATCAAACATTCAGTACTTC. Its translation: CASSQIQGTESNIQYF.

The chain uses TRBV25-1 and TRBJ2-7; TRBD1 matches at 9 bases. The CDR3 consists of 16 residues. Trimming at V came to 3 bases and at J to 2 bases, leaving 8 bases not matched to a gene. Per the germline V gene, CDR1 is MGHDK and CDR2 is SYGVNS. Here the CDR3 reads CASSDRWTGVPYEQYF. DNA for the CDR3: TGTGCCAGCAGTGATCGATGGACAGGGGTCCCCTACGAGCAGTACTTC.

Comments on this clone: Compared with germline, one end of the junction differs, possibly owing to a read error. The sample has other DNA sequences that encode this CDR3 too. The rearrangement links TRBV20-1 to TRBJ2-1; no definite D call. CDR3 length: 11 amino acids. The germline V gene has CDR1 DFQATT and CDR2 SNEGSKA (reference sequence). The CDR3 region is CSARDGNEQFF. CDR3 DNA: TGCAGTGCAAGAGACGGGAATGAGCAGTTCTTC.

V is TRBV19 and J is TRBJ2-1, with D possibly being TRBD1 (6 bases). The CDR3 is 13 amino acids. Germline CDR1 and CDR2: LNHDA and SQIVND (reference sequence). Trimming took 7 bases from V and 2 from J, leaving 9 bases between them. This chain's CDR3 is CASTGDPYNEQFF. DNA for the CDR3: TGTGCCAGTACAGGGGACCCCTACAATGAGCAGTTCTTC.

The chain combines TRBV19 with TRBJ2-2; possible D gene TRBD2, 6 bases. This CDR3 spans 13 amino acids. Germline V gene sequence: CDR1 LNHDA, CDR2 SQIVND (reference sequence). The V gene lost 11 bases and the J gene lost 5 bases, with 15 bases spanning the gap. In DNA form, the CDR3 reads TGTGCCGGGAGAGGCGGGATGACCGGGGAGCTGTTTTTT. As protein: CAGRGGMTGELFF.

The chain recombines TRBV5-6 with TRBJ2-5; D is uncertain. The CDR3 spans 16 residues. Looked up from germline, CDR1 is SGHDT and CDR2 is YYEEEE. Trimming removed 1 base from V and 5 bases from J, with 18 bases in between. The CDR3 loop is CASSLWPYSARETQYF. The CDR3 DNA is TGTGCCAGCAGCTTGTGGCCTTACAGTGCTAGGGAGACCCAGTACTTC.

The rearrangement joins TRBV6-1 to TRBJ1-3; no firm D call. The CDR3 spans 14 residues. The ends were cut back, 2 bases at V and 3 bases at J, with 8 bases in the middle. CDR1 and CDR2 (germline): MNHNS, SASEGT. The CDR3 protein is CASSEWGFGNTIYF. CDR3 nucleotides: TGTGCCAGCAGTGAATGGGGTTTTGGAAACACCATATATTTT.

This clone is a singleton in its sample. This chain connects TRBV5-1 to TRBJ2-2, with TRBD2 matching 9 bases. V dropped 8 bases and J dropped 4; count of bases not matched to a gene: 12. The CDR3 runs to 16 residues. Looked up from germline, CDR1 is SGHRS and CDR2 is YFSETQ. The CDR3 sequence: CASLPLAGELTGELFF. DNA for the CDR3: TGCGCCAGTTTGCCATTAGCGGGAGAGCTCACCGGGGAGCTGTTTTTT.

The rearrangement joins TRBV6-4 to TRBJ2-2; 8 bases are shared with TRBD1. V lost 6 bases to trimming and J lost 2 bases; unmatched junction nucleotides: 5. The CDR3 has 15 amino acids. Germline V gene data show CDR1 as MRHNA and CDR2 as SNTAGT. CDR3 coding DNA: TGTGCCAGCAGGGAGGACAGGGCCAACACCGGGGAGCTGTTTTTT. Translated, it gives CASREDRANTGELFF.

The chain employs TRBV2 and TRBJ1-2; D remains unclear. The CDR3 sequence is 14 residues long. The ends were cut back, 4 bases at V and 2 bases at J, with 11 bases in the middle. Per the germline V gene, CDR1 is SNHLY and CDR2 is FYNNEI. CDR3 nucleotides: TGTGCCAGCAGTGCTCAAAGCCCCAACTATGGCTACACCTTC. Encoded protein: CASSAQSPNYGYTF.

This chain joins TRBV5-6 and TRBJ2-7; D gene ambiguous. CDR1 and CDR2 (germline): SGHDT, YYEEEE. Trimming pared 0 bases from V and 3 bases from J, leaving 7 bases between. The CDR3 is made up of 13 amino acids. CDR3 sequence: CASSLGPLYEQYF. The DNA for the CDR3 is TGTGCCAGCAGCTTGGGCCCCCTCTACGAGCAGTACTTC. Drawing the rest from reference TRBV5-6 and TRBJ2-7, the complete variable domain is DAGVTQSPTHLIKTRGQQVTLRCSPKSGHDTVSWYQQALGQGPQFIFQYYEEEERQRGNFPDRFSGHQFPNYSSELNVNALLLGDSALYLCASSLGPLYEQYFGPGTRLTVT.

This chain joins TRBV9 and TRBJ1-2; D remains unclear. V shed 4 bases and J shed 4 bases, with 17 bases lying between them. This CDR3 is built from 15 residues. In germline, CDR1 is SGDLS, CDR2 YYNGEE. In DNA, the CDR3 is TGTGCCAGCAGCCCTGCCGTCACAGCGACCTATGGCTACACCTTC. This gives the protein CASSPAVTATYGYTF.

The chain couples TRBV6-5 to TRBJ1-5, with D perhaps TRBD1 (5 bases). CDR3 length: 15 amino acids. With 3 bases removed from V and 3 bases from J, the gap between germline ends came to 12 bases. Germline-derived CDR1 and CDR2 are MNHEY and SVGAGI. This CDR3 is CASSYFAGNNQPQHF. The CDR3 DNA reads as TGTGCCAGCAGTTATTTTGCAGGGAACAATCAGCCCCAGCATTTT.

The chain couples TRBV5-6 to TRBJ2-3; TRBD1 matches at 12 bases. The CDR3 runs 17 residues. The ends lost 3 bases at V and 6 bases at J; junction bases unmatched: 11. The V gene's germline CDR1 is SGHDT and CDR2 YYEEEE. The CDR3 region is CASSSRPGQGARDTQYF. The DNA for the CDR3 is TGTGCCAGCAGCTCTCGGCCGGGACAGGGGGCAAGGGATACGCAGTATTTT.

This clone was detected only once. V usage is TRBV5-1 and J usage is TRBJ2-2, with D possibly being TRBD1 (5 bases). This CDR3 region has 14 residues. The V gene lost 2 bases and the J gene lost 7 bases, with 12 bases spanning the gap. Germline V gives CDR1 SGHRS, CDR2 YFSETQ. The CDR3 sequence is CASSFPGSLGELFF. The CDR3 DNA reads TGCGCCAGCAGCTTCCCAGGGTCGCTCGGGGAGCTGTTTTTT.

The chain couples TRBV7-9 to TRBJ2-1; 9 bases map to TRBD2. V lost 1 base to trimming and J lost 5 bases; unmatched junction nucleotides: 9. Germline values: CDR1 SEHNR, CDR2 FQNEAQ (reference sequence). The CDR3 is made up of 17 amino acids. CDR3 coding DNA: TGTGCCAGCAGCTTAGGGGAGGCGGGAGGGAAAAACAATGAGCAGTTCTTC. It translates to CASSLGEAGGKNNEQFF.

Remarks on this clone: The same CDR3 also results from other DNA sequences found in this sample. The V gene is TRBV7-9, the J gene TRBJ2-1, with D unresolved. Germline lookup yields CDR1 SEHNR and CDR2 FQNEAQ (reference sequence). CDR3 size: 12 residues. Trimming shortened V by 1 base and J by 5 bases, and 3 bases separated the two germline ends. CDR3 coding DNA: TGTGCCAGCAGCTTAGGTGACAATGAGCAGTTCTTC. Its translation is CASSLGDNEQFF.

Concerning this clone itself: At the DNA level, this CDR3 is encoded by other sequences in the same sample as well. V is TRBV4-3 and J is TRBJ2-7; D gene ambiguous. CDR3 length: 13 residues. V was shortened by 0 bases and J by 3 bases, with 6 bases between the two germline ends. CDR1 and CDR2 (germline): LGHNA, YSLEER. CDR3 protein: CASSQDRRYEQYF. CDR3 DNA sequence: TGCGCCAGCAGCCAAGATAGGCGCTACGAGCAGTACTTC.

This clone has just a few counts. The chain carries TRBV20-1 and TRBJ1-2; D gene uncertain. The CDR3 spans 10 residues. Germline V gene lookup returns CDR1 DFQATT and CDR2 SNEGSKA (reference sequence). V dropped 7 bases and J dropped 3 bases, with 6 bases sitting between them. DNA for the CDR3: TGCAGTGGGACGGACTATGGCTACACCTTC. This gives the protein CSGTDYGYTF.